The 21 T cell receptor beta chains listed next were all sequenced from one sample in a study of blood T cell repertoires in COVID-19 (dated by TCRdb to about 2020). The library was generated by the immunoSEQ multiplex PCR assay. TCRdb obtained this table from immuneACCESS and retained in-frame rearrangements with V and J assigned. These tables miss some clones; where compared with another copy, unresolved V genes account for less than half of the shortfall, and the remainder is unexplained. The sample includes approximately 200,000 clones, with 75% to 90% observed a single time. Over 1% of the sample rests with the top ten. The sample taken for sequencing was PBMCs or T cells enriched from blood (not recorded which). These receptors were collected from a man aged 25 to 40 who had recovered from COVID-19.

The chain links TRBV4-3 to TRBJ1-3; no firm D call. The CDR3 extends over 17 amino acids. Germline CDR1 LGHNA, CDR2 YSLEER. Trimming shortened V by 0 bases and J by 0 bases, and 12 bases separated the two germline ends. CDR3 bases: TGCGCCAGCAGCCAAGATTTTTTAGTAAGCTCTGGAAACACCATATATTTT. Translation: CASSQDFLVSSGNTIYF.

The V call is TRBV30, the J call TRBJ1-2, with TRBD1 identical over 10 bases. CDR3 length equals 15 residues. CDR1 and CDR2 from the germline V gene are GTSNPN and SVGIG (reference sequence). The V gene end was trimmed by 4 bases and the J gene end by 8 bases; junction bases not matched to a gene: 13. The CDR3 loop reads CAWMTTPGTGVGYTF. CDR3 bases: TGTGCCTGGATGACTACCCCCGGGACAGGGGTAGGCTACACCTTC.

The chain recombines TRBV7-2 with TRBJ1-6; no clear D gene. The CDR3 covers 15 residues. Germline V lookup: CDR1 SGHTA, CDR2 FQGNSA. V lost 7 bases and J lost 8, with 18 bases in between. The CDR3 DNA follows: TGTGCCAGCACCCGCTCGGCGGTATTTGATTCACCCCTCCACTTT. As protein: CASTRSAVFDSPLHF. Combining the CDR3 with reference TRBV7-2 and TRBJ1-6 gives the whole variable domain GAGVSQSPSNKVTEKGKDVELRCDPISGHTALYWYRQSLGQGLEFLIYFQGNSAPDKSGLPSDRFSAERTGGSVSTLTIQRTQQEDSAVYLCASTRSAVFDSPLHFGNGTRLTVT.

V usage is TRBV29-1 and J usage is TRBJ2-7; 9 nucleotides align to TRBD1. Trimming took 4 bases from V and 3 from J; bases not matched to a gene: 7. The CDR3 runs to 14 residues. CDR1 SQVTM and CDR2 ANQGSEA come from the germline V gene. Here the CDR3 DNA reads TGCAGCGTTGTGGGGACAGGGTCTAACTACGAGCAGTACTTC. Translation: CSVVGTGSNYEQYF.

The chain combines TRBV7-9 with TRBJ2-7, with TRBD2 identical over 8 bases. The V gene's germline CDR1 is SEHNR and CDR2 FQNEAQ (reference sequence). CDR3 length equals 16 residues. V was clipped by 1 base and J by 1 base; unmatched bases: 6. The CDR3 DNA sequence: TGTGCCAGCAGCTTAGGGAGCGGGGGCATTTCCTACGAGCAGTACTTC. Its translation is CASSLGSGGISYEQYF.

The CDR3 coding sequence is TGCAGTGCTAGTAAGCTAATCTCCTACGAGCAGTACTTC. This codes for CSASKLISYEQYF. V and J are TRBV20-1 and TRBJ2-7; D not resolved. Per the germline V gene, CDR1 is DFQATT and CDR2 is SNEGSKA (reference sequence). The germline V and J ends were trimmed by 3 bases and 0 bases, with 9 bases remaining between them. The CDR3 is 13 amino acids.

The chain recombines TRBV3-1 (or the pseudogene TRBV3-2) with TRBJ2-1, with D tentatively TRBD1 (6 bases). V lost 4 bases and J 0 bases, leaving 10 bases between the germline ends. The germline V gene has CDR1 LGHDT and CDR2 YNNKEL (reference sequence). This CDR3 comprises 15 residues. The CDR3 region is CASSLGQFSYNEQFF. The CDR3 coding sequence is TGTGCCAGCAGCCTGGGACAATTCTCCTACAATGAGCAGTTCTTC.

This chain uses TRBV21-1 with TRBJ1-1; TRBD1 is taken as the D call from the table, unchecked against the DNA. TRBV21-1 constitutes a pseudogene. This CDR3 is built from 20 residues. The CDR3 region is CASSNGKENPGQEPNTEAFF. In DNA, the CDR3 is TGTGCCAGCAGCAACGGAAAAGAAAATCCGGGACAGGAGCCTAACACTGAAGCTTTCTTT.

CDR3 protein: CASSWRQGPSVTDTQYF. The DNA for the CDR3 is TGTGCCAGCAGCTGGAGACAGGGCCCTAGTGTCACAGATACGCAGTATTTT. This chain connects TRBV5-4 to TRBJ2-3; 7 bases agree with TRBD1. V gave up 3 bases and J gave up 2 bases; unmatched junction bases: 12. The CDR3 spans 17 residues. The germline gives CDR1 SGHNT, CDR2 YYREEE (reference sequence).

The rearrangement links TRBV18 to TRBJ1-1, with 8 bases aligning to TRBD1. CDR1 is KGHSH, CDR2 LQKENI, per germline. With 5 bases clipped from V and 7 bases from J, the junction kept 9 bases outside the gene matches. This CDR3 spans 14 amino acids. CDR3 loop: CASSDAGGPYEAFF. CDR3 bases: TGTGCCAGCTCAGACGCAGGGGGCCCCTATGAAGCTTTCTTT.

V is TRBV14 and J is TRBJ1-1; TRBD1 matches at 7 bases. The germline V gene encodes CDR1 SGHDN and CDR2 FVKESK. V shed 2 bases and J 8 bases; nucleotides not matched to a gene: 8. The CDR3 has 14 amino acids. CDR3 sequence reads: CASSQSWDRREAFF. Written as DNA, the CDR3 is TGTGCCAGCAGCCAATCCTGGGACAGACGGGAAGCTTTCTTT.

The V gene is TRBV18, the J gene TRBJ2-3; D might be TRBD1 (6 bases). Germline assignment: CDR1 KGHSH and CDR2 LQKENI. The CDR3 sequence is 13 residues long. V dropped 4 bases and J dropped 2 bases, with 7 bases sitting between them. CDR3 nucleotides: TGTGCCAGCTCACGACAGGACACAGATACGCAGTATTTT. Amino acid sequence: CASSRQDTDTQYF.

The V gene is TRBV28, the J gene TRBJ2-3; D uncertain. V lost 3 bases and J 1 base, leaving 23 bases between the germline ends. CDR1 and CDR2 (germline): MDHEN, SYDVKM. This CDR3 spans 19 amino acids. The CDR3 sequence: CASSFEPSQPPTCTDTQYF. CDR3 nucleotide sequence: TGTGCCAGCAGTTTTGAACCATCACAACCCCCCACATGCACAGATACGCAGTATTTT.

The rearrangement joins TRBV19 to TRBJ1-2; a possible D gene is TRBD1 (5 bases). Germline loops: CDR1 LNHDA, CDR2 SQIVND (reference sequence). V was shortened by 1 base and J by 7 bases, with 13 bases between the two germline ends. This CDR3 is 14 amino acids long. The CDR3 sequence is CASSIAELRGGYTF. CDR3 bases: TGTGCCAGTAGTATAGCGGAGCTTAGGGGTGGCTACACCTTC.

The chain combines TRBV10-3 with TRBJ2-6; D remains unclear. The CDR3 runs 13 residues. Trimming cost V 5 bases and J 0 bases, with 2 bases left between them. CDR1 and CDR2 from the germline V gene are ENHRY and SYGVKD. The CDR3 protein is CAISYSGANVLTF. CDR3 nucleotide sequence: TGTGCCATCAGTTACTCTGGGGCCAACGTCCTGACTTTC.

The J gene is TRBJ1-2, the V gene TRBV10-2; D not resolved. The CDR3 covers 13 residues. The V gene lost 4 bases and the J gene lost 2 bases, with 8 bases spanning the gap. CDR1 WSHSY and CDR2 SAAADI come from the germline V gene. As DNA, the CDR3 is TGCGCCAGCAGTGCCAACAGCAACTATGGCTACACCTTC. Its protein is CASSANSNYGYTF.

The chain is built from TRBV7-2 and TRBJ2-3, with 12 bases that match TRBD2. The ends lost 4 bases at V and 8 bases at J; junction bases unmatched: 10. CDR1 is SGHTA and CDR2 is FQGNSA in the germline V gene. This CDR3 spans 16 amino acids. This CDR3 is CASSSRLAGDPLTQYF. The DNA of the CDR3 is TGTGCCAGCAGCTCCCGACTAGCGGGGGATCCGCTTACGCAGTATTTT.

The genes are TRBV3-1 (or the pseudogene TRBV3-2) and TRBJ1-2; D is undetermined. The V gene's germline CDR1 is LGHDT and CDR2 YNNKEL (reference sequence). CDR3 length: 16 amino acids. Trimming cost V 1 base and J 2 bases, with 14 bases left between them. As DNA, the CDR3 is TGTGCCAGCAGCCAAGCCGTCTCCCAGAGGAACTATGGCTACACCTTC. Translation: CASSQAVSQRNYGYTF.

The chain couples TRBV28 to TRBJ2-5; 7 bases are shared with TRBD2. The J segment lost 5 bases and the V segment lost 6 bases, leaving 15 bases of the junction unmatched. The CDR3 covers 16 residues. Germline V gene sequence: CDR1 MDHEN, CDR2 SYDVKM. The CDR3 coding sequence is TGTGCCAGCAGGATCAGGGTGGCGGGAGTAGGGGAGACCCAGTACTTC. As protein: CASRIRVAGVGETQYF.

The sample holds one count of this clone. The CDR3 loop is CASSQERRYSPLHF. The CDR3 region has the DNA TGCGCCAGCAGCCAAGAGCGCAGGTATTCACCCCTCCACTTT. The chain joins TRBV4-3 to TRBJ1-6; D gene unclear. Trimming pared 0 bases from V and 8 bases from J, leaving 8 bases between. Germline CDR1 reads LGHNA; CDR2 reads YSLEER. This CDR3 spans 14 amino acids.

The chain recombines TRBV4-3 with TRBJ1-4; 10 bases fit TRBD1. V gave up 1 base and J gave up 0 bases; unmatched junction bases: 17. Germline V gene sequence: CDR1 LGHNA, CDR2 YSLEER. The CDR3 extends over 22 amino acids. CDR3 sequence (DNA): TGCGCCAGCAGCCAAGCATGGTGGGGACAGGGGACGAGGGGTGCAACTAATGAAAAACTGTTTTTT. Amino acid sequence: CASSQAWWGQGTRGATNEKLFF.